The sequence of this TCR beta chain was determined in a study of cytomegalovirus exposure and HLA in healthy donors. Study results and limitations: When a later analysis compared HLA-associated TCR beta chains with equally common others, the HLA-associated chains turned out to be more clonally expanded and to have lower generation probabilities. A previous analysis found most TCR beta V segments productive roughly 90% or roughly 30% of the time.

V lost 0 bases and J lost 5; bases outside the gene matches: 13. Germline CDR1 reads SGHRS; CDR2 reads YFSETQ. CDR3 size: 19 residues. Both 60 Vbeta primers and 13 Jbeta primers went into the PCR. The method was immunoSEQ multiplex PCR; TCRdb's version includes in-frame clones alone and lacks a portion of them. The sample includes about 93,000 clones, roughly 78% of them seen just once. With respect to this clone: The target antigen is unknown.

The chain couples TRBV5-1 to TRBJ2-1, with 11 bases fitting TRBD2. Sequencing was done on a sample of PBMCs. The TCR was taken from a man aged 25-45 years in good health and CMV-seronegative. The CDR3 is CASSLAASGRPIGDNEQFF. The CDR3 nucleotides are TGCGCCAGCAGCTTGGCCGCTAGCGGGAGGCCAATCGGAGACAATGAGCAGTTCTTC.